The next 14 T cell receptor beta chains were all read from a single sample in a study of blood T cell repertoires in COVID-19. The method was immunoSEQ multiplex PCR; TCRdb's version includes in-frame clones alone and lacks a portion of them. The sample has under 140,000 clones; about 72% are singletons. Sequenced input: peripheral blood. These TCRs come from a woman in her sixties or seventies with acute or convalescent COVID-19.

CDR3 in DNA: TGTGCCAGCAGCTCAATCGCCGGGACAGGGGACTACGAGCAGTACTTC. The encoded protein is CASSSIAGTGDYEQYF. V usage is TRBV7-6 and J usage is TRBJ2-7; TRBD1 matches at 10 bases. CDR3 size: 16 residues. Germline values: CDR1 SGHVS, CDR2 FNYEAQ. Germline trimming cut 4 bases from V and 3 bases from J; bases unmatched to any gene: 9.

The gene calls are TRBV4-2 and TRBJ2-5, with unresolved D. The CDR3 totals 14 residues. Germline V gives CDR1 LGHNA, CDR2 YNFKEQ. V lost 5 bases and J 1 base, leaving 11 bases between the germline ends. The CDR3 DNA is TGTGCCAGCAGCGAGGCGGTCACCCAAGAGACCCAGTACTTC. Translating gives CASSEAVTQETQYF.

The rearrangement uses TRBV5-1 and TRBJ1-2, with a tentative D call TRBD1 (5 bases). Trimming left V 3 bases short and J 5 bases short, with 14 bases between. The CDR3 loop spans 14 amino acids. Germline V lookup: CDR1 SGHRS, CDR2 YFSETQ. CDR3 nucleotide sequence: TGCGCCAGCAGCTGGGGGACCGGGGGATATGGCTACACCTTC. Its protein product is CASSWGTGGYGYTF.

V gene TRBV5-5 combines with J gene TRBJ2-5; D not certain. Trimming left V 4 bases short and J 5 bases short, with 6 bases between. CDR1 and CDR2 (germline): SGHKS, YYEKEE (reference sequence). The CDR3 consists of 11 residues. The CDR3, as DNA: TGTGCCAGCAGCCCCCGGGAGACCCAGTACTTC. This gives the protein CASSPRETQYF.

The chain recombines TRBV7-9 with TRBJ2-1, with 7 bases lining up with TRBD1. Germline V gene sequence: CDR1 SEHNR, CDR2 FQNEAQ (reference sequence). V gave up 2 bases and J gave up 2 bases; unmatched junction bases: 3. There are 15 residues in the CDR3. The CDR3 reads CASSLNQGAYNEQFF. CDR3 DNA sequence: TGTGCCAGCAGCTTAAACCAGGGGGCCTACAATGAGCAGTTCTTC.

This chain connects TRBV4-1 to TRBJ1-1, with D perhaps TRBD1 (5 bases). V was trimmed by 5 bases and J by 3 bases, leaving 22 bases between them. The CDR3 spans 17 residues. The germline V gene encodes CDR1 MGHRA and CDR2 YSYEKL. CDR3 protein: CASSSYLGSGVHTEAFF. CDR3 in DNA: TGCGCCAGCAGCTCTTACCTTGGCTCGGGGGTTCACACTGAAGCTTTCTTT.

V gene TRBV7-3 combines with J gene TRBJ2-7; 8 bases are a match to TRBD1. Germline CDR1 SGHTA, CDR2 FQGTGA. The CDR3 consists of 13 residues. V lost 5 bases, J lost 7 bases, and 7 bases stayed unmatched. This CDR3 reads CASSPGTGREQYF. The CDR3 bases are TGTGCCAGCAGCCCCGGGACAGGCCGAGAGCAGTACTTC.

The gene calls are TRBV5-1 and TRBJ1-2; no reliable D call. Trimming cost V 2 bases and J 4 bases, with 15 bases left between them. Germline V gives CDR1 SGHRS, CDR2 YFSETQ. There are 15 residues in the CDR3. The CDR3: CASSFEASPVYGYTF. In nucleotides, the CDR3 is TGCGCCAGCAGCTTTGAGGCCAGCCCCGTCTATGGCTACACCTTC.

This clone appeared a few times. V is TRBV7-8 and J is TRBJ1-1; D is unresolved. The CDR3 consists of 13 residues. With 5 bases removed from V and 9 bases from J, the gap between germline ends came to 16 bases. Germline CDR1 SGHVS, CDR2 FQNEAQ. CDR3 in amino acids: CASSEGTTHKAFF. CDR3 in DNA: TGTGCCAGCAGCGAGGGTACCACGCATAAAGCTTTCTTT.

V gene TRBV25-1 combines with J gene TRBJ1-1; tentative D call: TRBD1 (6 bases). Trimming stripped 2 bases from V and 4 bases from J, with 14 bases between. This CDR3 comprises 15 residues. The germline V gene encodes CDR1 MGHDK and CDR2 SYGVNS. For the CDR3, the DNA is TGTGCCAGCAGTGAAGGCGGAGGGGGGGGCACTGAAGCTTTCTTT. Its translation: CASSEGGGGGTEAFF. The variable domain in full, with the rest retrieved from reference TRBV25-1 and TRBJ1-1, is EADIYQTPRYLVIGTGKKITLECSQTMGHDKMYWYQQDPGMELHLIHYSYGVNSTEKGDLSSESTVSRIRTEHFPLTLESARPSHTSQYLCASSEGGGGGTEAFFGQGTRLTVV.

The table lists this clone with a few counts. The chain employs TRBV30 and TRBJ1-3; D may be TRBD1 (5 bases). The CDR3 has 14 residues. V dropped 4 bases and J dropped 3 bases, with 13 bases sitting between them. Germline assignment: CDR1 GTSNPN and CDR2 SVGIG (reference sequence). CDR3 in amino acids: CAWTSGGFGNTIYF. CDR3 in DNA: TGTGCCTGGACCTCGGGGGGTTTTGGAAACACCATATATTTT.

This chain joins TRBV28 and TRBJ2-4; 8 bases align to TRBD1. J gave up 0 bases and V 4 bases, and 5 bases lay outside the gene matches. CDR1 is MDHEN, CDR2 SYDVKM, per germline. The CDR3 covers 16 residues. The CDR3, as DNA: TGTGCCAGCAGTTGGGGACAGGACTTAGCCAAAAACATTCAGTACTTC. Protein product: CASSWGQDLAKNIQYF.

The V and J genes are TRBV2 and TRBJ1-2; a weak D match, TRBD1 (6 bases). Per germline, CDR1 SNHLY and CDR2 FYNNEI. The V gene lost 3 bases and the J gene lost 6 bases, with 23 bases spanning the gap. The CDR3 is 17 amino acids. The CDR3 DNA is TGTGCCAGCAGTGACGGTCTGGCGGGGGCGCGAGCGGATGGCTACACCTTC. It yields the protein CASSDGLAGARADGYTF.

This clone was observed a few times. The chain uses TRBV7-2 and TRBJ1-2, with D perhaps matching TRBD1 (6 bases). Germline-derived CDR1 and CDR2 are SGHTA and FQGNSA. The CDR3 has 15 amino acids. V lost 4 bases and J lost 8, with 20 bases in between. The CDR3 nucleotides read TGTGCCAGCAGCTCTGCTCAGCCGCTCCAGGGGGGCTACACCTTC. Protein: CASSSAQPLQGGYTF.